This TCR beta chain was documented in a study of PD-1 blockade in classical Hodgkin lymphoma. Study-level points and caveats: Complete responders' baseline diversity resembled that of newly diagnosed patients. Significantly greater TCR diversity emerged by C4D1 in CD4+ cells but not CD8+ cells. It was reported that newly diagnosed patients had less baseline TCR diversity than healthy donors.

Assay used: immunoSEQ multiplex PCR; TCRdb lists only in-frame clones, some missing. The sample records fewer than 95,000 clones, about 83% being singletons. Details on this clone: Its antigen remains unidentified. Other DNA sequences in this specimen translate into the identical CDR3.

Time point noted: cycle 4 day 1 (C4D1), after 5 to 7 weeks of nivolumab. All patients relapsed after autologous stem cell transplantation, and brentuximab vedotin exposure varied. Patients reached a best response of complete response, partial response or progressive disease. The receptor was derived from a human donor with classical Hodgkin lymphoma. Sequencing was performed on peripheral blood mononuclear cells (PBMCs), taken before the fourth cycle of nivolumab.

Here the CDR3 DNA reads TGTGCCAGCTCACCAGGACAGCAAGAGACCCAGTACTTC. It translates to CASSPGQQETQYF. The genes are TRBV18 and TRBJ2-5; possible D gene TRBD1, 6 bases. The CDR3 spans 13 residues. In germline, CDR1 is KGHSH, CDR2 LQKENI. V lost 2 bases and J lost 2, with 6 bases in between.